The clone carrying this TCR beta chain is a singleton in its sample. Antigen unknown. Every one of the donors gave at least one pre-ART PBMC sample and at least two post-ART PBMC samples. Ahead of DNA extraction, samples held roughly 1-11 million cryopreserved PBMC each. The assay, immunoSEQ v3.0, was run at survey level. TCRdb's copy holds only in-frame clones and misses some; the assay was immunoSEQ multiplex PCR. The table includes approximately 20,000 clones, approximately 80% detected once. V shed 8 bases and J shed 4 bases, with 18 bases lying between them. CDR3 length: 15 residues. CDR1 KGHSH and CDR2 LQKENI come from the germline V gene. These data come from a study of long-term antiretroviral therapy in people with HIV. Study outcomes and limitations: Repertoires looked antigen-experienced, with only a slight naive shift after ART. The study found that diversity rose after ART but stayed below transplant donor controls.

The sequenced sample was unsorted PBMCs, obtained 0.2 years after starting antiretroviral therapy. The clonotype was recovered from a woman in her thirties or forties with HIV. The chain couples TRBV18 to TRBJ1-3; tentatively, D is TRBD1 (5 bases). In DNA form, the CDR3 reads TGTGCCAGCAGAACCTCCGGGACGCAAGGAAACACCATATATTTT. This gives the protein CASRTSGTQGNTIYF. The full variable domain, its missing parts supplied by reference TRBV18 and TRBJ1-3, is NAGVMQNPRHLVRRRGQEARLRCSPMKGHSHVYWYRQLPEEGLKFMVYLQKENIIDESGMPKERFSAEFPKEGPSILRIQQVVRGDSAAYFCASRTSGTQGNTIYFGEGSWLTVV.